The 18 T cell receptor beta chains below all came from one sample that was sequenced in a study of T cells expressing NK-cell markers. For each CDR3 protein, TCRdb gives one entry from its re-call of the 5' RACE reads, without DNA. This repertoire comprises about half a million distinct CDR3 sequences; its ten largest clones make up over 1.3%. Sequenced input: blood T cells: a sorted CD56 or NKG2C T cell subset, CD4+ or CD8+ T cells, or bulk PBMC T cells (not recorded which). The receptor source for this set is a woman in her 50s in good health.

The V and J genes are TRBV4-1 and TRBJ1-1. This CDR3 region has 14 residues. Looked up from germline, CDR1 is MGHRA and CDR2 is YSYEKL. The CDR3 region is CASSQDSGPAEAFF.

This rearrangement joins TRBV24-1 to TRBJ2-3; TCRdb names TRBD2, which stays unverified in the absence of DNA. CDR1 and CDR2 from the germline V gene are KGHDR and SFDVKD. This CDR3 contains 20 residues. Here the CDR3 reads CATSGIPPPGLAGSTDTQYF.

This chain connects TRBV7-9 to TRBJ1-1; TCRdb designates TRBD1, a call that cannot be tested without DNA. In germline, CDR1 is SEHNR, CDR2 FQNEAQ (reference sequence). This CDR3 spans 13 amino acids. CDR3 region: CASSFFGGDEAFF.

The chain links TRBV30 to TRBJ1-2; lacking DNA, the TRBD1 call made by TCRdb goes unchecked. CDR3 length: 13 residues. From germline, CDR1 is GTSNPN and CDR2 SVGIG (reference sequence). CDR3 sequence reads: CAWSRQGNYGYTF. The variable domain in full, with the rest retrieved from reference TRBV30 and TRBJ1-2, is SQTIHQWPATLVQPVGSPLSLECTVEGTSNPNLYWYRQAAGRGLQLLFYSVGIGQISSEVPQNLSASRPQDRQFILSSKKLLLSDSGFYLCAWSRQGNYGYTFGSGTRLTVV.

CDR3 amino acids: CASSQAAGVYEQYF. This chain links TRBV3-1 with TRBJ2-7. Germline V CDR1 and CDR2: LGHDT, YNNKEL (reference sequence). CDR3 length: 14 amino acids.

The chain couples TRBV7-9 to TRBJ1-2; TCRdb returns TRBD1, unconfirmable since there is no DNA. CDR3 size: 16 residues. Looked up from germline, CDR1 is SEHNR and CDR2 is FQNEAQ (reference sequence). CDR3 amino acids: CASSVRGQGLGYGYTF.

The chain employs TRBV3-1 and TRBJ2-3. Germline CDR1 and CDR2: LGHDT and YNNKEL (reference sequence). The CDR3 extends over 15 amino acids. The CDR3 sequence: CASSDLAEYTDTQYF.

The genes are TRBV15 and TRBJ2-7; TCRdb calls TRBD2, which cannot be checked without DNA. Germline CDR1 LNHNV, CDR2 YYDKDF (reference sequence). The CDR3 is 13 amino acids. The CDR3 protein is CATSHEGATEQYF.

This sequence joins TRBV11-2 and TRBJ2-5; lacking DNA, the TRBD2 call made by TCRdb goes unchecked. The CDR3 is 18 residues long. CDR1 and CDR2 (germline): SGHAT, FQNNGV. The CDR3 sequence: CASSLDRGREGLRETQYF.

This chain joins TRBV3-1 and TRBJ2-1; there is no DNA to check the TCRdb D call of TRBD2. The CDR3 spans 12 residues. Germline V CDR1 and CDR2: LGHDT, YNNKEL (reference sequence). The CDR3: CASRGGEYEQFF.

The CDR3 region is CASSVELAGENEQFF. The rearrangement uses TRBV9 and TRBJ2-1; the TCRdb call, TRBD2, lacks DNA for checking. Per germline, CDR1 SGDLS and CDR2 YYNGEE. This CDR3 region has 15 residues. Full variable domain (missing parts from reference TRBV9 and TRBJ2-1): DSGVTQTPKHLITATGQRVTLRCSPRSGDLSVYWYQQSLDQGLQFLIQYYNGEERAKGNILERFSAQQFPDLHSELNLSSLELGDSALYFCASSVELAGENEQFFGPGTRLTVL.

The V call is TRBV15, the J call TRBJ2-3. Germline CDR1 reads LNHNV; CDR2 reads YYDKDF (reference sequence). The CDR3 length is 16 residues. CDR3 sequence: CATSSTLWGGKDTQYF.

The chain uses TRBV7-2 and TRBJ2-2. The CDR3 sequence is 16 residues long. Germline V gene sequence: CDR1 SGHTA, CDR2 FQGNSA. The chain's CDR3 is CASSLKRLGNTGELFF.

The chain uses TRBV7-2 and TRBJ1-5. Germline lookup yields CDR1 SGHTA and CDR2 FQGNSA. CDR3 length equals 15 residues. The CDR3 here is CASSFQGLSNQPQHF.

This chain links TRBV24-1 with TRBJ2-3. The CDR3 sequence is 15 residues long. Germline-derived CDR1 and CDR2 are KGHDR and SFDVKD. Here the CDR3 reads CATSDLSGSSDTQYF.

The V gene is TRBV4-1, the J gene TRBJ2-1; no DNA is available, so the TRBD2 call from TCRdb remains unchecked. CDR1 and CDR2 from the germline V gene are MGHRA and YSYEKL. The CDR3 is 17 residues long. The CDR3 loop reads CASSQDGGRVGDNEQFF.

This chain uses TRBV3-1 with TRBJ2-1; TCRdb selects TRBD2, and the lack of DNA leaves this call unchecked. The germline CDR1 and CDR2 sequences are LGHDT and YNNKEL (reference sequence). This CDR3 is 15 amino acids long. This CDR3 is CASSQDTSGTNEQFF.

The V call is TRBV5-4, the J call TRBJ2-2; TCRdb designates TRBD2, a call that cannot be tested without DNA. The germline V gene encodes CDR1 SGHNT and CDR2 YYREEE (reference sequence). CDR3 length equals 13 residues. The CDR3 protein is CASSPAATGELFF.